The present TCR beta chain was sequenced within a study of blood T cell repertoires in COVID-19. In the study overall: Material from acute and convalescent COVID-19 was sourced from the United States, Italy and Spain. T cells, B-cell-depleted T cells, or PBMCs supplied cDNA or gDNA.

Per the original data handling: Researchers report that nucleated cell counts were estimated from reference gene primer amplification. The repertoire was sequenced with immunoSEQ multiplex PCR; TCRdb's copy has only in-frame clones and lacks some. The DNA gave D and trimming, while V, J and clone size come from that table. The repertoire has a few hundred thousand clones, roughly 80% of them found once; the top ten carry 7.5% to 10%. There are 11 residues in the CDR3. CDR1 and CDR2 (germline): MNHNY, SVGAGI (reference sequence). The V end was cut by 5 bases, the J end by 5 bases, with 7 bases between.

Sequencing input: peripheral blood. This TCR came from a man aged 80 or over with acute or convalescent COVID-19. V and J are TRBV6-6 and TRBJ2-7, with D possibly TRBD2 on 6 matching bases. The CDR3 region has the DNA TGTGCCAGCAGTCGGAGGGACGAGCAGTACTTC. Protein product: CASSRRDEQYF.